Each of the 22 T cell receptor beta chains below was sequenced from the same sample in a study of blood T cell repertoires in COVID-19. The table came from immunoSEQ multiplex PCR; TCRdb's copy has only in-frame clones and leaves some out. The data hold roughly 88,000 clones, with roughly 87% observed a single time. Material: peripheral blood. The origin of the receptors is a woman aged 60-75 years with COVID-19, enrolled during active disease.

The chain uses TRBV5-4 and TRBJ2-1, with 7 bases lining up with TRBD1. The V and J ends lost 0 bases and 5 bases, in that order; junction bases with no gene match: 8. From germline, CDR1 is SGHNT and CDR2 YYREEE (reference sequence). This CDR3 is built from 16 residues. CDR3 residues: CASSLDTGQGDNEQFF. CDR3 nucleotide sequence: TGTGCCAGCAGCTTGGATACCGGCCAGGGGGACAATGAGCAGTTCTTC. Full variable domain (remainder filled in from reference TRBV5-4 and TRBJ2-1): ETGVTQSPTHLIKTRGQQVTLRCSSQSGHNTVSWYQQALGQGPQFIFQYYREEENGRGNFPPRFSGLQFPNYSSELNVNALELDDSALYLCASSLDTGQGDNEQFFGPGTRLTVL.

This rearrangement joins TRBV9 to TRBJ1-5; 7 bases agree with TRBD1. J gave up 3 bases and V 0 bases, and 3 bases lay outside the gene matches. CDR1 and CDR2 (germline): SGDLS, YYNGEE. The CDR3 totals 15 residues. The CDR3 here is CASSVGGQVNQPQHF. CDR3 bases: TGTGCCAGCAGCGTAGGCGGACAGGTCAATCAGCCCCAGCATTTT.

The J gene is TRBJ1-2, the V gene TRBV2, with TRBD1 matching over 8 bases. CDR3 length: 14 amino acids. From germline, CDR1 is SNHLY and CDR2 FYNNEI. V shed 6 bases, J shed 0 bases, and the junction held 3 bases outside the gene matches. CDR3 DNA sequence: TGTGCCAGCAGCGGACAGGGAGCTAACTATGGCTACACCTTC. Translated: CASSGQGANYGYTF.

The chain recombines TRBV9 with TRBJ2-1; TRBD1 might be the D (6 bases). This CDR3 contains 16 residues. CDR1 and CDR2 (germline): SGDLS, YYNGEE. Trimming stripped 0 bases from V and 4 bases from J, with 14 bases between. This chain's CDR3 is CASSVVGTTGYNEQFF. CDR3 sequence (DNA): TGTGCCAGCAGCGTAGTAGGGACAACAGGGTACAATGAGCAGTTCTTC.

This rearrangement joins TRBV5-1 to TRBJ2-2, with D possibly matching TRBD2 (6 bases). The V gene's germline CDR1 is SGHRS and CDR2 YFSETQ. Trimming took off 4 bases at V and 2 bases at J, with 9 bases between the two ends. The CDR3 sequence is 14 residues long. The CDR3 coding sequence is TGCGCCAGCAGCCGGGGGTCCAACACCGGGGAGCTGTTTTTT. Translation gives CASSRGSNTGELFF. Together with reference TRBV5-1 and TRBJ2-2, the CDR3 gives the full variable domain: KAGVTQTPRYLIKTRGQQVTLSCSPISGHRSVSWYQQTPGQGLQFLFEYFSETQRNKGNFPGRFSGRQFSNSRSEMNVSTLELGDSALYLCASSRGSNTGELFFGEGSRLTVL.

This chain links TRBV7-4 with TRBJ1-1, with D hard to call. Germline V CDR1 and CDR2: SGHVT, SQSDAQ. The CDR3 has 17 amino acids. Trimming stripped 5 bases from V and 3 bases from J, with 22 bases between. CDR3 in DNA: TGTGCCAGCAGCCTCCAGAGGGATTACCGGAGCGACACTGAAGCTTTCTTT. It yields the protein CASSLQRDYRSDTEAFF. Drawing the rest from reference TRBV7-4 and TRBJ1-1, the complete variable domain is GAGVSQSPRYKVAKRGRDVALRCDSISGHVTLYWYRQTLGQGSEVLTYSQSDAQRDKSGRPSGRFSAERPERSVSTLKIQRTEQGDSAVYLCASSLQRDYRSDTEAFFGQGTRLTVV.

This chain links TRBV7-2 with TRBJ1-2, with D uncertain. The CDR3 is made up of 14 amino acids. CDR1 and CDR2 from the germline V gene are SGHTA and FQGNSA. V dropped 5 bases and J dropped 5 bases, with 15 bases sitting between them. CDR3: CASSVRLLSYGYTF. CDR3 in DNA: TGTGCCAGCAGCGTCCGCTTACTCTCGTATGGCTACACCTTC.

The CDR3 protein is CASTYPGQGRLTGYTF. The CDR3 DNA sequence: TGTGCCAGCACCTATCCGGGACAGGGTAGGTTGACTGGCTACACCTTC. The chain joins TRBV28 to TRBJ1-2, with TRBD1 matching over 9 bases. This CDR3 contains 16 residues. CDR1 is MDHEN, CDR2 SYDVKM, per germline. J was trimmed by 7 bases and V by 7 bases; bases with no gene match: 16.

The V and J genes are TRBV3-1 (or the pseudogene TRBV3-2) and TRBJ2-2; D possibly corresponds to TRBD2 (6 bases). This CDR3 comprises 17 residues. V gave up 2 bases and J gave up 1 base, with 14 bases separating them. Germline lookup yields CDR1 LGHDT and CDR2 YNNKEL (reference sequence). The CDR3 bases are TGTGCCAGCAGCCAACTACCGGGACTGGGGAACACCGGGGAGCTGTTTTTT. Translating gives CASSQLPGLGNTGELFF.

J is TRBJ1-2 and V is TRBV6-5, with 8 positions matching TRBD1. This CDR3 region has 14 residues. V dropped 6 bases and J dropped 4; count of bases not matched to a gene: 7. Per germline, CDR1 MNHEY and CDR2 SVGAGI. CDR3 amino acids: CASSGTGESYGYTF. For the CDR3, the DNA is TGTGCCAGCAGCGGGACAGGAGAGTCCTATGGCTACACCTTC.

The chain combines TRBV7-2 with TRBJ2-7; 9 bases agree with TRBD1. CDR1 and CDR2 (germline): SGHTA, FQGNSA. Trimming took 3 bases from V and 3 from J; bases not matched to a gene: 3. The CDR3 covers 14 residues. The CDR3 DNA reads TGTGCCAGCAGCTTGGGGACAGGGCTCTACGAGCAGTACTTC. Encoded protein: CASSLGTGLYEQYF.

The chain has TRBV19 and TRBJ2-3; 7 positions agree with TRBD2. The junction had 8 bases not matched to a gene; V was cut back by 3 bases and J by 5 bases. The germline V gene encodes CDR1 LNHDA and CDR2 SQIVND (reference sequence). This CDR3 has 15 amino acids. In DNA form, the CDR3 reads TGTGCCAGTAGTATCGGTGGACTAGTAGGAGATACGCAGTATTTT. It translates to CASSIGGLVGDTQYF. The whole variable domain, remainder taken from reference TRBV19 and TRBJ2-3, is DGGITQSPKYLFRKEGQNVTLSCEQNLNHDAMYWYRQDPGQGLRLIYYSQIVNDFQKGDIAEGYSVSREKKESFPLTVTSAQKNPTAFYLCASSIGGLVGDTQYFGPGTRLTVL.

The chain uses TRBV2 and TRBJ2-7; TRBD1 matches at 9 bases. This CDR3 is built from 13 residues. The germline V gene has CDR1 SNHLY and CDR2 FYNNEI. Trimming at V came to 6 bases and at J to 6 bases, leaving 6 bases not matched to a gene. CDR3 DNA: TGTGCCAGCAGCTCTGACAGGGGGGTCGAGCAGTACTTC. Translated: CASSSDRGVEQYF. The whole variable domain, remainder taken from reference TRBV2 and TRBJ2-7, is EPEVTQTPSHQVTQMGQEVILRCVPISNHLYFYWYRQILGQKVEFLVSFYNNEISEKSEIFDDQFSVERPDGSNFTLKIRSTKLEDSAMYFCASSSDRGVEQYFGPGTRLTVT.

CDR3 nucleotide sequence: TGTGCCTGGAGTCGGACAGCGAGCTCTGGAAACACCATATATTTT. It is translated as CAWSRTASSGNTIYF. The chain links TRBV30 to TRBJ1-3, with D perhaps matching TRBD1 (6 bases). The CDR3 extends over 15 amino acids. The germline V gene has CDR1 GTSNPN and CDR2 SVGIG (reference sequence). The germline V and J ends were trimmed by 2 bases and 0 bases, with 11 bases remaining between them.

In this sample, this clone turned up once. CDR3 sequence: CASSQGTGDSSYEQYF. For the CDR3, the DNA is TGCGCCAGCAGCCAAGGGACAGGGGATAGCTCCTACGAGCAGTACTTC. The chain has TRBV4-3 and TRBJ2-7; 9 positions agree with TRBD1. The CDR3 consists of 16 residues. Germline lookup yields CDR1 LGHNA and CDR2 YSLEER. The V and J ends lost 1 base and 0 bases, in that order; junction bases with no gene match: 4.

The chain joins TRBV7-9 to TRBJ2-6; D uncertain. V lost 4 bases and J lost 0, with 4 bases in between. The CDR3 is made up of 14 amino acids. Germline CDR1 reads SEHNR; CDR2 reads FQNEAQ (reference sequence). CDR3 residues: CASSSSSGANVLTF. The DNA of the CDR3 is TGTGCCAGCAGCTCCTCCTCTGGGGCCAACGTCCTGACTTTC.

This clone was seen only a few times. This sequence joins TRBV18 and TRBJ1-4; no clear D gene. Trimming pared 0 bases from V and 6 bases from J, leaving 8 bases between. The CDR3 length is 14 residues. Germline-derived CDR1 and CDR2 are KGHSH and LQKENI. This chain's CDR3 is CASSPPGNHEKLFF. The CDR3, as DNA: TGTGCCAGCTCACCACCCGGGAATCATGAAAAACTGTTTTTT. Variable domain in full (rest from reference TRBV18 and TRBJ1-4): NAGVMQNPRHLVRRRGQEARLRCSPMKGHSHVYWYRQLPEEGLKFMVYLQKENIIDESGMPKERFSAEFPKEGPSILRIQQVVRGDSAAYFCASSPPGNHEKLFFGSGTQLSVL.

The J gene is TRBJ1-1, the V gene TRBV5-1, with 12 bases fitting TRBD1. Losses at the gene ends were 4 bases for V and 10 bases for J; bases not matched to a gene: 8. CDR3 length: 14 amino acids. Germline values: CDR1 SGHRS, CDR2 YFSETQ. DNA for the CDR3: TGCGCCAGCAGCCTAACCGGGACAGGGGGCCGAGCTTTCTTT. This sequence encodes CASSLTGTGGRAFF.

CDR3 in DNA: TGTGCCTGGAGTGTCGGTCGATTTTCAGATACGCAGTATTTT. This codes for CAWSVGRFSDTQYF. The J gene is TRBJ2-3, the V gene TRBV30; no definite D call. Germline V lookup: CDR1 GTSNPN, CDR2 SVGIG (reference sequence). Trimming cost V 0 bases and J 4 bases, with 11 bases left between them. This CDR3 is built from 14 residues.

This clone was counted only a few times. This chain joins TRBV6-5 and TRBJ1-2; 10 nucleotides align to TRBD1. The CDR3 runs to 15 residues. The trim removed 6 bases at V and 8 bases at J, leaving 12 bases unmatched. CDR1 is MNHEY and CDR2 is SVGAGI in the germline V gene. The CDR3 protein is CASRPPGQGFRGYTF. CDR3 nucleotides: TGTGCCAGCAGGCCACCGGGACAGGGGTTCCGAGGCTACACCTTC.

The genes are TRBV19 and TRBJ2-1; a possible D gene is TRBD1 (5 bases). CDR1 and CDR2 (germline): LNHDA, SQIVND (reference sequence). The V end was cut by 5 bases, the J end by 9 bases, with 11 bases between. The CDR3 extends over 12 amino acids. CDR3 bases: TGTGCCAGTAGTGCCCGTAGGGGTGAGCAGTTCTTC. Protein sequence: CASSARRGEQFF.

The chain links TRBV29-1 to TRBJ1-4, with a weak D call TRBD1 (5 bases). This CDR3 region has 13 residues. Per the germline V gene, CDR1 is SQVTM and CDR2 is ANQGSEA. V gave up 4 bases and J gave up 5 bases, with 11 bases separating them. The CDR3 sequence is CSVGSRGNEKLFF. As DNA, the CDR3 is TGCAGCGTTGGATCAAGGGGAAATGAAAAACTGTTTTTT.